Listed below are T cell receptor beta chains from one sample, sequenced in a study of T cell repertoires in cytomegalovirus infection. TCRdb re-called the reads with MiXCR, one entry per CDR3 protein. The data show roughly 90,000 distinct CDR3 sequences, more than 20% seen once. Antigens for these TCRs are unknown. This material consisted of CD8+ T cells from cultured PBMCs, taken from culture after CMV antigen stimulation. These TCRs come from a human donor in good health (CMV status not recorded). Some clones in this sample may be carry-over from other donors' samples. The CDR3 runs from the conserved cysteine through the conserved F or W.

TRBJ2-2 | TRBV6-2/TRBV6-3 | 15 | CASMEGLAYTGELFF
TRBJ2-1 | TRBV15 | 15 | CATSFRDGTYNEQFF
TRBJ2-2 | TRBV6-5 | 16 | CASSFRLAGAIGELFF
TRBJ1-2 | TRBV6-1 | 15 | CASCPGTASNYGYTF
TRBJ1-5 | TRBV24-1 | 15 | CATSEVGRGHQPQHF
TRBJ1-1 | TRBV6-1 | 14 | CASSLVQGGTEAFF
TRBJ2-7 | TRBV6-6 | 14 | CASSYSGQTYEQYF
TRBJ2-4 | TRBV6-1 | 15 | CASTLAGGGENIQYF
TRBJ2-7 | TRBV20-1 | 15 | CSANHREKTLYEQYF
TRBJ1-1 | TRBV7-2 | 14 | CASSRDEGPRVAFF
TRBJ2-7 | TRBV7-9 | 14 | CASSAGQGAREQYF
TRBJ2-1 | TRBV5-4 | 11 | CASSRGNEQFF
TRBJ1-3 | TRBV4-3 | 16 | CASSQEGRGSGNTIYF
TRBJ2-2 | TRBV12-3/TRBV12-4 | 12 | CASSFLPGELFF
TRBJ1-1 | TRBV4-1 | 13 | CASSPQLNTEAFF
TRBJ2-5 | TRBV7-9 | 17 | CASSLARLAGMGKTQYF
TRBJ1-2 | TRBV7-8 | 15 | CASSLVQGKDYGYTF
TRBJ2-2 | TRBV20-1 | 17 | CSARDRGDRGNTGELFF
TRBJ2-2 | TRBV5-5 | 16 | CASSLVSGGPTGELFF
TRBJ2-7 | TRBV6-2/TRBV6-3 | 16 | CASSYDRIVMANEQYF
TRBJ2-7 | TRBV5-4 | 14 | CASSSGQGTYEQYF
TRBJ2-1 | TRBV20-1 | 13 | CSASGGLYNEQFF
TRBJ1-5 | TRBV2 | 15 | CASRRTGEANQPQHF
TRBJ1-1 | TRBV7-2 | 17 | CASSLIPGQGFNTEAFF
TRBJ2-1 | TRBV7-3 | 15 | CASSPTSGEFDEQFF
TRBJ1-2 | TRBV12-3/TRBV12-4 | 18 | CARRLVGGLLGRNYGYTF
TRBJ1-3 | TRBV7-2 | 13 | CASSLNSGNTIYF
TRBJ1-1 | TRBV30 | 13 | CAWSPTGGTEAFF
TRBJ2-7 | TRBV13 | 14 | CASRSGTSGYEQYF
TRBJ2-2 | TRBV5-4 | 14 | CASSWQDLGGELFF
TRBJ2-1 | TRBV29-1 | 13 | CSVGTSDYNEQFF
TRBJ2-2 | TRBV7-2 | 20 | CASPSFGPNFSGRVSGELFF
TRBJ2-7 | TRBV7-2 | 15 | CASSLEFGGDYEQYF
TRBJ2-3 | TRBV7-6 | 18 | CASSAGEAGGPDTDTQYF
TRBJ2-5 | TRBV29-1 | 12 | CSVEPGGETQYF
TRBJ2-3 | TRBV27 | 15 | CASSPWTSGSDTQYF
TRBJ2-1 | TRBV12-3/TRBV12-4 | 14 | CASRMTGSYNEQFF
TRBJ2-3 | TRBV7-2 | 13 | CASSPVGPDTQYF
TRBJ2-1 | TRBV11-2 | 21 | CASSPPRGGGSGDISYNEQFF
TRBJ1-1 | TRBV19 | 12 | CASSMRDTEAFF
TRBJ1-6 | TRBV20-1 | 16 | CSARQGLSSYNSPLHF
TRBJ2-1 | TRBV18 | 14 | CASSPDRVLNEQFF
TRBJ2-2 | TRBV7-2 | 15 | CASPQLGSYTGELFF
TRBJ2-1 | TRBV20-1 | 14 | CSARDPSGSHEQFF
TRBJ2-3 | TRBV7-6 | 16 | CASSLLSGMGGDTQYF
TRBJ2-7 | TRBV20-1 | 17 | CSARRDSGGEHAYEQYF
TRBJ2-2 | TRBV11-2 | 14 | CASSLGPNTGELFF
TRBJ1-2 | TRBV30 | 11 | CATLGRYGYTF
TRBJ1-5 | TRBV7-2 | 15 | CASSRDGGSNQPQHF
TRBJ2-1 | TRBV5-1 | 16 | CASSLTAGGGNNEQFF
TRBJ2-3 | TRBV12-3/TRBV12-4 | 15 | CASSLTGGPGDTQYF
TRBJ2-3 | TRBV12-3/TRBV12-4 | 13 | CAGSFLDTDTQYF
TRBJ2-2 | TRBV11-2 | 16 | CASSPLAGSNTGELFF
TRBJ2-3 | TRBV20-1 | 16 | CSARAPDPTIGRTQYF
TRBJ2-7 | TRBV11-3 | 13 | CASSITSSYEQYF
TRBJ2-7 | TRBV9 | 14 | CASSGEGSSYEQYF
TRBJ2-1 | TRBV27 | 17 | CASSRSDGGSSYNEQFF